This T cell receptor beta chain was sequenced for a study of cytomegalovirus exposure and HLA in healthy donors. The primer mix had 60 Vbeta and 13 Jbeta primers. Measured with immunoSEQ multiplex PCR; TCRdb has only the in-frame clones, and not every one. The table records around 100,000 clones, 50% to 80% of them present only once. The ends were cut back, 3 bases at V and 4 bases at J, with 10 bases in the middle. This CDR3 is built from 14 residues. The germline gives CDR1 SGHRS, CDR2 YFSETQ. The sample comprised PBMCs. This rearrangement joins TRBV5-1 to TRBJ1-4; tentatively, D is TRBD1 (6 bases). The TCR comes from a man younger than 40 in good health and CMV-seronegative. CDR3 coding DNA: TGCGCCAGCAGCTATGGACAGCGTAATGAAAAACTGTTTTTT. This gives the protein CASSYGQRNEKLFF. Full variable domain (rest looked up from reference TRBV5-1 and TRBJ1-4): KAGVTQTPRYLIKTRGQQVTLSCSPISGHRSVSWYQQTPGQGLQFLFEYFSETQRNKGNFPGRFSGRQFSNSRSEMNVSTLELGDSALYLCASSYGQRNEKLFFGSGTQLSVL.